The sequence of this TCR beta chain was determined in a study of regulatory dendritic cells for organ transplantation. General study findings and limits: The most alloreactive TCR clonotypes were found in resting memory CD8+ cells. Alloreactive memory CD8+ T cell pools varied considerably between individuals. Mature dendritic cells appeared to drive more memory CD8+ clonal expansion than regulatory ones. Naive CD4+ and CD8+ repertoires were highly diverse; memory CD8+ was most oligoclonal.

V dropped 4 bases and J dropped 4 bases, with 13 bases sitting between them. The V gene's germline CDR1 is PRHDT and CDR2 FYEKMQ (reference sequence). This CDR3 spans 14 amino acids. Sorted T cells were CFSE-labeled and cultured 5 days with allogeneic regulatory or mature dendritic cells at 1:10. Produced via immunoSEQ multiplex PCR; TCRdb's table is partial and in-frame only. The sample shows 20,000 to 25,000 clones, approximately 85% of them seen only once. This clone was picked up a small number of times. Its matching antigen is unknown. The sample comprised naive CD4+ T cells from blood cultured with regulatory dendritic cells. The subset here: CD45RA+ naive T cells. The chain recombines TRBV13 with TRBJ1-2; D is perhaps TRBD1 (5 bases). The sequence was collected from a human donor in good health. CDR3 in DNA: TGTGCCAGCAGCTCGCCAGGGAGGAGCTATGGCTACACCTTC. Encoded protein: CASSSPGRSYGYTF.